The next 28 T cell receptor beta chains were all read from a single sample in a study of a mutant IDH1 vaccine in newly diagnosed glioma. Time point in this sample: week 5, during vaccination. Doses of 300 ug of mutant IDH1 20-mer peptide were given with topical imiquimod. Profiled with immunoSEQ multiplex PCR; TCRdb holds only in-frame clones, not every one. Of more than 9,500 clones listed, over 75% were seen once; the top ten hold 5% to 7%. For these TCRs, the target antigens are not known. The input for sequencing was PBMCs, taken from a glioma patient whose treatment included an IDH1 peptide vaccine. The receptors originated from a woman in her thirties or forties with glioma. Some clones in this sample may be carry-over from other donors' samples.

The genes are TRBV27 and TRBJ1-4; 9 nucleotides align to TRBD1. The trim removed 5 bases at V and 5 bases at J, leaving 3 bases unmatched. This CDR3 is built from 14 residues. The V gene's germline CDR1 is MNHEY and CDR2 SMNVEV (reference sequence). The CDR3 is CASSPGTGNEKLFF. CDR3 coding DNA: TGTGCCAGCAGTCCCGGGACAGGGAATGAAAAACTGTTTTTT. Filled out from reference TRBV27 and TRBJ1-4, the complete variable domain reads EAQVTQNPRYLITVTGKKLTVTCSQNMNHEYMSWYRQDPGLGLRQIYYSMNVEVTDKGDVPEGYKVSRKEKRNFPLILESPSPNQTSLYFCASSPGTGNEKLFFGSGTQLSVL.

The rearrangement uses TRBV14 and TRBJ1-1; no reliable D call. Between the trimmed V and J ends, which lost 1 base and 3 bases, there was a span of 6 bases. Germline V gene sequence: CDR1 SGHDN, CDR2 FVKESK. This CDR3 region has 13 residues. CDR3 loop: CASSQALDTEAFF. The CDR3 nucleotides read TGTGCCAGCAGCCAAGCCCTCGACACTGAAGCTTTCTTT.

This clone has only one observation. The chain recombines TRBV19 with TRBJ1-3; D gene ambiguous. The CDR3 consists of 14 residues. V gave up 10 bases and J gave up 1 base, with 14 bases separating them. Germline V lookup: CDR1 LNHDA, CDR2 SQIVND (reference sequence). CDR3 protein: CATGRVPSGNTIYF. The CDR3 DNA sequence: TGTGCCACTGGTCGGGTACCATCTGGAAACACCATATATTTT.

The gene calls are TRBV2 and TRBJ1-5; D unresolved. The CDR3 loop spans 14 amino acids. Trimming cost V 4 bases and J 0 bases, with 7 bases left between them. Germline V gene lookup returns CDR1 SNHLY and CDR2 FYNNEI. CDR3 sequence: CASSAENSNQPQHF. Written as DNA, the CDR3 is TGTGCCAGCAGTGCGGAGAATAGCAATCAGCCCCAGCATTTT.

V usage is TRBV11-2 and J usage is TRBJ2-7; D call uncertain. CDR3 length: 15 amino acids. The germline V gene encodes CDR1 SGHAT and CDR2 FQNNGV. With 0 bases removed from V and 3 bases from J, the gap between germline ends came to 12 bases. In nucleotides, the CDR3 is TGTGCCAGCAGCTTAGAGGTAGGGAAGGGCTACGAGCAGTACTTC. Its translation: CASSLEVGKGYEQYF.

CDR3 region: CASSLALGRAGTF. The CDR3 region has the DNA TGTGCCAGTAGCCTAGCCCTTGGCAGGGCGGGAACCTTC. This sequence joins TRBV19 and TRBJ1-2, with TRBD1 as a possible D gene (5 bases). V was clipped by 6 bases and J by 14 bases, with 22 bases between them. The CDR3 runs to 13 residues. CDR1 is LNHDA, CDR2 SQIVND, per germline (reference sequence). Using reference TRBV19 and TRBJ1-2 for the parts outside the CDR3, the full variable domain is DGGITQSPKYLFRKEGQNVTLSCEQNLNHDAMYWYRQDPGQGLRLIYYSQIVNDFQKGDIAEGYSVSREKKESFPLTVTSAQKNPTAFYLCASSLALGRAGTFGSGTRLTVV.

The chain employs TRBV19 and TRBJ1-2; 7 bases are shared with TRBD1. V lost 6 bases, J lost 4 bases, and 5 bases stayed unmatched. Germline assignment: CDR1 LNHDA and CDR2 SQIVND (reference sequence). The CDR3 contains 13 residues. CDR3 nucleotides: TGTGCCAGTAGGGGGGACAGTATCTATGGCTACACCTTC. It encodes CASRGDSIYGYTF. Full variable domain (rest looked up from reference TRBV19 and TRBJ1-2): DGGITQSPKYLFRKEGQNVTLSCEQNLNHDAMYWYRQDPGQGLRLIYYSQIVNDFQKGDIAEGYSVSREKKESFPLTVTSAQKNPTAFYLCASRGDSIYGYTFGSGTRLTVV.

This clone appeared a single time. The chain carries TRBV30 and TRBJ1-5, with 7 positions matching TRBD1. This CDR3 is 13 amino acids long. V lost 5 bases to trimming and J lost 6 bases; unmatched junction nucleotides: 7. CDR1 is GTSNPN, CDR2 SVGIG, per germline (reference sequence). The CDR3 region has the DNA TGTGCCTGGGGAGACAGGGTCGGTCAGCCCCAGCATTTT. It yields the protein CAWGDRVGQPQHF.

This chain uses TRBV29-1 with TRBJ1-1; D is uncertain. This CDR3 contains 13 residues. V shed 7 bases and J shed 1 base, with 13 bases lying between them. The germline gives CDR1 SQVTM, CDR2 ANQGSEA. In DNA form, the CDR3 reads TGCAGCGCCCGCGTAGGTGGGAACACTGAAGCTTTCTTT. Translating gives CSARVGGNTEAFF.

The V call is TRBV10-3, the J call TRBJ2-2; the match to TRBD2 covers 8 bases. Trimming cost V 4 bases and J 4 bases; bases outside gene matches: 5. The CDR3 totals 15 residues. The germline V gene has CDR1 ENHRY and CDR2 SYGVKD. The CDR3 loop reads CAISGTSRTTGELFF. CDR3 coding DNA: TGTGCCATCAGTGGGACTAGCAGAACCACCGGGGAGCTGTTTTTT.

This rearrangement joins TRBV27 to TRBJ1-1, with D possibly matching TRBD1 (6 bases). The CDR3 consists of 13 residues. CDR1 is MNHEY and CDR2 is SMNVEV in the germline V gene (reference sequence). V was cut by 4 bases and J by 6 bases, with 12 bases left in between. In DNA form, the CDR3 reads TGTGCCAGCAGTTACCTGACAGGAGCTGAAGCTTTCTTT. Translation gives CASSYLTGAEAFF.

The genes are TRBV6-5 and TRBJ1-1; no clear D gene. V lost 2 bases to trimming and J lost 5 bases, with 12 bases between them. Germline CDR1 and CDR2: MNHEY and SVGAGI. The CDR3 runs 14 residues. CDR3 residues: CASSYIGDQTEAFF. CDR3 bases: TGTGCCAGCAGTTACATCGGGGATCAAACTGAAGCTTTCTTT.

V usage is TRBV10-3 and J usage is TRBJ2-1, with 9 bases matching TRBD2. The CDR3 has 16 residues. The germline V gene has CDR1 ENHRY and CDR2 SYGVKD. The J segment lost 6 bases and the V segment lost 1 base, leaving 7 bases of the junction unmatched. The CDR3 region has the DNA TGTGCCATCAGTGAGTTTGCGGGAGGGAGCGGCAATGAGCAGTTCTTC. Residues: CAISEFAGGSGNEQFF.

The chain is built from TRBV2 and TRBJ1-2; D possibly corresponds to TRBD1 (6 bases). Trimming took off 4 bases at V and 3 bases at J, with 18 bases between the two ends. The V gene's germline CDR1 is SNHLY and CDR2 FYNNEI. This CDR3 spans 16 amino acids. DNA for the CDR3: TGTGCCAGCAGTGCCCAGGGGTATGGGTGGGACTATGGCTACACCTTC. Translated: CASSAQGYGWDYGYTF.

The CDR3 is CASRPWGPNTEAFF. CDR3 bases: TGTGCCAGCAGGCCCTGGGGCCCGAACACTGAAGCTTTCTTT. This sequence joins TRBV5-8 and TRBJ1-1, with D possibly TRBD1 on 5 matching bases. This CDR3 contains 14 residues. Looked up from germline, CDR1 is SGHTS and CDR2 is YDEGEE. Trimming removed 5 bases from V and 1 base from J, with 12 bases in between.

This clone appeared a single time. The chain recombines TRBV5-1 with TRBJ2-7; weak D call: TRBD2 (6 bases). Germline CDR1 is SGHRS and CDR2 is YFSETQ. This CDR3 has 13 residues. Trimming took 3 bases from V and 1 from J, leaving 8 bases between them. The CDR3: CASSWAGSYEQYF. In DNA form, the CDR3 reads TGCGCCAGCAGCTGGGCGGGATCCTACGAGCAGTACTTC.

The V call is TRBV4-2, the J call TRBJ2-1, with TRBD1 matching 9 bases. Trimming took 3 bases from V and 4 from J; bases not matched to a gene: 7. The length of the CDR3 is 16 residues. From germline, CDR1 is LGHNA and CDR2 YNFKEQ. This chain's CDR3 is CASSHETGGVYNEQFF. CDR3 coding DNA: TGTGCCAGCAGCCATGAGACAGGGGGTGTTTACAATGAGCAGTTCTTC.

The CDR3: CASSLETQVSSYEQYF. CDR3 DNA: TGTGCCAGCAGCTTAGAAACGCAGGTTAGCTCCTACGAGCAGTACTTC. V gene TRBV11-2 combines with J gene TRBJ2-7; no firm D call. CDR3 length: 16 amino acids. Germline-derived CDR1 and CDR2 are SGHAT and FQNNGV. The V and J ends lost 0 bases and 0 bases respectively, with 12 bases between them.

The J gene is TRBJ1-1, the V gene TRBV15; tentatively, D is TRBD1 (6 bases). V lost 0 bases, J lost 1 base, and 15 bases lay in between. The germline V gene encodes CDR1 LNHNV and CDR2 YYDKDF (reference sequence). The CDR3 length is 17 residues. The CDR3 bases are TGTGCCACCAGCAGAGATTGGAAAGACAGGCGGAACACTGAAGCTTTCTTT. As protein: CATSRDWKDRRNTEAFF.

The chain has TRBV19 and TRBJ1-1; 11 bases map to TRBD1. CDR3 length equals 16 residues. V lost 4 bases to trimming and J lost 3 bases; unmatched junction nucleotides: 7. Germline CDR1 and CDR2: LNHDA and SQIVND (reference sequence). The CDR3 loop reads CASSRMDRGLYTEAFF. The CDR3 DNA reads as TGTGCCAGTAGTAGAATGGACAGGGGGCTTTACACTGAAGCTTTCTTT.

The chain employs TRBV7-9 and TRBJ1-1, with a weak D call TRBD1 (5 bases). Trimming cost V 4 bases and J 8 bases, with 11 bases left between them. This CDR3 is 12 amino acids long. Germline assignment: CDR1 SEHNR and CDR2 FQNEAQ (reference sequence). The CDR3 sequence: CASSSDSSEAFF. The CDR3 DNA is TGTGCCAGCAGCTCCGACAGTTCGGAAGCTTTCTTT.

This clone occurred a few times. The chain uses TRBV29-1 and TRBJ2-2; D unresolved. Germline values: CDR1 SQVTM, CDR2 ANQGSEA. Trimming took off 4 bases at V and 1 base at J, with 10 bases between the two ends. The length of the CDR3 is 14 residues. The CDR3, as DNA: TGCAGCGTTGTCGAGACAAGGAACACCGGGGAGCTGTTTTTT. Protein product: CSVVETRNTGELFF.

CDR3 residues: CASSGVSGGTDTQYF. CDR3 nucleotide sequence: TGTGCCAGCAGTGGGGTTAGCGGGGGCACAGATACGCAGTATTTT. V is TRBV2 and J is TRBJ2-3; 8 bases match TRBD2. Trimming cost V 4 bases and J 1 base; bases outside gene matches: 4. Germline CDR1 and CDR2: SNHLY and FYNNEI. The CDR3 is 15 amino acids. The whole variable domain, filled in from reference TRBV2 and TRBJ2-3, reads EPEVTQTPSHQVTQMGQEVILRCVPISNHLYFYWYRQILGQKVEFLVSFYNNEISEKSEIFDDQFSVERPDGSNFTLKIRSTKLEDSAMYFCASSGVSGGTDTQYFGPGTRLTVL.

The V and J genes are TRBV6-1 and TRBJ2-5; D unresolved. The CDR3 contains 12 residues. The germline gives CDR1 MNHNS, CDR2 SASEGT. V lost 6 bases, J lost 3 bases, and 8 bases lay in between. CDR3 nucleotide sequence: TGTGCCAGCAGCCAGGTTAAAGAGACCCAGTACTTC. This sequence encodes CASSQVKETQYF.

The chain links TRBV6-1 to TRBJ2-7; 11 nucleotides match TRBD2. The V gene end was trimmed by 3 bases and the J gene end by 0 bases; junction bases not matched to a gene: 4. Germline assignment: CDR1 MNHNS and CDR2 SASEGT. This CDR3 is 16 amino acids long. CDR3 in amino acids: CASSDLAGGSSYEQYF. CDR3 coding DNA: TGTGCCAGCAGTGACCTAGCGGGAGGCAGCTCCTACGAGCAGTACTTC.

The sample holds one count of this clone. The chain has TRBV2 and TRBJ2-7, with 10 positions matching TRBD2. CDR3 size: 14 residues. The J segment lost 1 base and the V segment lost 10 bases, leaving 7 bases of the junction unmatched. CDR1 and CDR2 from the germline V gene are SNHLY and FYNNEI. CDR3: CATPRAGGSYEQYF. As DNA, the CDR3 is TGTGCCACCCCCAGAGCGGGGGGGTCCTACGAGCAGTACTTC.

This clone has only a few counts. This chain links TRBV7-9 with TRBJ2-2, with D perhaps being TRBD1 or TRBD2 (6 bases each). With 6 bases removed from V and 1 base from J, the gap between germline ends came to 12 bases. Germline CDR1 and CDR2: SEHNR and FQNEAQ (reference sequence). The CDR3 is 15 amino acids. The CDR3 DNA follows: TGTGCCAGCAGTGGGGGGCAGGGGAACACCGGGGAGCTGTTTTTT. Protein: CASSGGQGNTGELFF.

The chain carries TRBV29-1 and TRBJ1-1; 9 nucleotides align to TRBD1. With 5 bases clipped from V and 2 bases from J, the junction kept 3 bases outside the gene matches. The CDR3 extends over 13 amino acids. The germline CDR1 and CDR2 sequences are SQVTM and ANQGSEA. The CDR3 is CSVRQGVNTEAFF. CDR3 DNA sequence: TGCAGCGTTAGACAGGGGGTAAACACTGAAGCTTTCTTT.